The 14 T cell receptor beta chains below all came from one sample that was sequenced in a study of T cell responses to AZD1222 COVID-19 vaccine. The data were produced by immunoSEQ multiplex PCR, yet TCRdb's version contains in-frame clones alone and is incomplete. The sample yields just over 60,000 clones, roughly three quarters seen once. The material sequenced was peripheral blood, taken on day 0 of AZD1222 vaccination. The receptor source for this set is an adult in good health.

The table lists this clone with a few counts. This sequence joins TRBV4-1 and TRBJ1-5; no clear D. Looked up from germline, CDR1 is MGHRA and CDR2 is YSYEKL. The V and J ends lost 0 bases and 1 base respectively, with 7 bases between them. The CDR3 extends over 15 amino acids. For the CDR3, the DNA is TGCGCCAGCAGCCAAGAAGGGAACAGCAATCAGCCCCAGCATTTT. Translating it yields CASSQEGNSNQPQHF.

This clone turned up a few times. This rearrangement joins TRBV5-4 to TRBJ1-2, with a weak D call TRBD1 (6 bases). There are 15 residues in the CDR3. Germline assignment: CDR1 SGHNT and CDR2 YYREEE (reference sequence). Trimming stripped 0 bases from V and 4 bases from J, with 13 bases between. The CDR3, as DNA: TGTGCCAGCAGCTTGGGGACAGAGGTAGCCTATGGCTACACCTTC. This sequence encodes CASSLGTEVAYGYTF.

The chain links TRBV2 to TRBJ2-2; TRBD1 or TRBD2 may be the D gene (7 bases each). CDR3 size: 15 residues. V was trimmed by 4 bases and J by 6 bases, leaving 15 bases between them. CDR1 and CDR2 (germline): SNHLY, FYNNEI. The chain's CDR3 is CASSATTGRAGELFF. The CDR3 bases are TGTGCCAGCAGTGCCACGACAGGGAGGGCCGGGGAGCTGTTTTTT.

The rearrangement joins TRBV6-1 to TRBJ1-4; 8 positions match TRBD1. The CDR3 covers 16 residues. Germline CDR1 MNHNS, CDR2 SASEGT. J was trimmed by 5 bases and V by 1 base; bases with no gene match: 6. The CDR3 sequence: CASSEVPGGLNEKLFF. The CDR3 DNA follows: TGTGCCAGCAGTGAAGTTCCAGGGGGCCTGAATGAAAAACTGTTTTTT.

The J gene is TRBJ2-2, the V gene TRBV5-4; the match to TRBD2 covers 10 bases. CDR3 length: 14 residues. Germline values: CDR1 SGHNT, CDR2 YYREEE (reference sequence). V lost 1 base and J lost 6; bases outside the gene matches: 0. DNA for the CDR3: TGTGCCAGCAGCTTGACTAGCGGGGCCGGGGAGCTGTTTTTT. Its translation is CASSLTSGAGELFF.

The chain is built from TRBV11-3 and TRBJ2-1, with 8 bases aligning to TRBD1. Losses at the gene ends were 1 base for V and 5 bases for J; bases not matched to a gene: 4. The CDR3 is 15 residues long. CDR1 SGHNT and CDR2 YENEEA come from the germline V gene. For the CDR3, the DNA is TGTGCCAGCAGCTTAGGGACAGGGCTACACAATGAGCAGTTCTTC. Residues: CASSLGTGLHNEQFF.

V usage is TRBV19 and J usage is TRBJ2-3, with TRBD2 as a possible D gene (6 bases). V lost 7 bases to trimming and J lost 3 bases, with 17 bases between them. The V gene's germline CDR1 is LNHDA and CDR2 SQIVND (reference sequence). The CDR3 runs 15 residues. As DNA, the CDR3 is TGTGCCAGTACCATCGGGACTTCGGAGACAGATACGCAGTATTTT. Protein: CASTIGTSETDTQYF.

CDR3 in DNA: TGTGCCAGCAGAGAGGTTTTTTCATTGAACACCGGGGAGCTGTTTTTT. The encoded protein is CASREVFSLNTGELFF. The chain links TRBV2 to TRBJ2-2, with D hard to call. V was clipped by 6 bases and J by 1 base, with 15 bases between them. The CDR3 consists of 16 residues. Per the germline V gene, CDR1 is SNHLY and CDR2 is FYNNEI.

This chain joins TRBV5-4 and TRBJ1-1, with D perhaps matching TRBD1 (5 bases). V gave up 3 bases and J gave up 6 bases, with 9 bases separating them. The CDR3 spans 12 residues. Germline values: CDR1 SGHNT, CDR2 YYREEE (reference sequence). The CDR3 region is CASSSWDAEAFF. For the CDR3, the DNA is TGTGCCAGCAGCTCTTGGGACGCTGAAGCTTTCTTT.

The chain couples TRBV2 to TRBJ1-3; unclear D gene. Trimming stripped 6 bases from V and 4 bases from J, with 13 bases between. CDR3 length equals 14 residues. Germline lookup yields CDR1 SNHLY and CDR2 FYNNEI. The CDR3 sequence: CASSAGSLGNTIYF. As DNA, the CDR3 is TGTGCCAGCAGCGCCGGGAGTCTGGGAAACACCATATATTTT.

The chain has TRBV10-3 and TRBJ2-1; 10 nucleotides match TRBD2. This CDR3 comprises 15 residues. The V gene's germline CDR1 is ENHRY and CDR2 SYGVKD. V was clipped by 8 bases and J by 7 bases; unmatched bases: 11. In nucleotides, the CDR3 is TGTGCCATCTGGGACTCAGCGGGGGGGCAAAATGAGCAGTTCTTC. Amino acids: CAIWDSAGGQNEQFF.

As DNA, the CDR3 is TGTGCCAGCAGCTGGGGACAGGATATGGGCTACACCTTC. Amino acid sequence: CASSWGQDMGYTF. V and J are TRBV7-9 and TRBJ1-2, with TRBD1 matching 8 bases. This CDR3 contains 13 residues. With 4 bases clipped from V and 8 bases from J, the junction kept 6 bases outside the gene matches. CDR1 and CDR2 (germline): SEHNR, FQNEAQ (reference sequence).

The chain joins TRBV5-1 to TRBJ1-4; the D gene is possibly TRBD1 (6 bases). This CDR3 region has 15 residues. The germline gives CDR1 SGHRS, CDR2 YFSETQ. The V end was cut by 0 bases, the J end by 4 bases, with 10 bases between. The CDR3 here is CASSLDRAYNEKLFF. The CDR3 bases are TGCGCCAGCAGCTTGGACAGGGCGTATAATGAAAAACTGTTTTTT. Full variable domain (rest looked up from reference TRBV5-1 and TRBJ1-4): KAGVTQTPRYLIKTRGQQVTLSCSPISGHRSVSWYQQTPGQGLQFLFEYFSETQRNKGNFPGRFSGRQFSNSRSEMNVSTLELGDSALYLCASSLDRAYNEKLFFGSGTQLSVL.

The V and J genes are TRBV6-5 and TRBJ1-1; 9 nucleotides match TRBD1. In germline, CDR1 is MNHEY, CDR2 SVGAGI. V shed 0 bases, J shed 4 bases, and the junction held 6 bases outside the gene matches. This CDR3 is 16 amino acids long. CDR3 sequence reads: CASSYSQGARGTEAFF. The CDR3 DNA sequence: TGTGCCAGCAGTTACTCACAGGGGGCGCGGGGCACTGAAGCTTTCTTT.